Sequencing of this T cell receptor (beta chain) was carried out in a study of Ad26.COV2.S vaccination and SARS-CoV-2 variants. Background on the study: Donor was assigned to the Ad26.COV2.S arm of trial COV1001. The authors gave Ad26.COV2.S intramuscularly, either once or twice 56 days apart. Study observations and caveats: Spike-specific TCR breadth in vaccine recipients exceeded that seen in placebo recipients.

Produced via immunoSEQ multiplex PCR; TCRdb's table is partial and in-frame only. The sample records some 640,000 clones, 80% to 90% being singletons. Notes on this clone: What it binds is unknown.

This CDR3 comprises 14 residues. Trimming left V 2 bases short and J 6 bases short, with 12 bases between. Germline loops: CDR1 SGHNT, CDR2 YYREEE (reference sequence). Treatment given: some 20 received Ad26.COV2.S at low or high dose, single or two shots; several received placebo; per-sample allocation not given. The investigators took samples on day 63 after the first vaccine or placebo injection. A Boston donor was an adult aged 18-55 years. Sequencing used peripheral blood, obtained in a trial of Ad26.COV2.S vaccine versus placebo. The receptor comes from a person between 18 and 65 years old who received the Ad26.COV2.S COVID-19 vaccine or a placebo. This chain connects TRBV5-4 to TRBJ2-1; perhaps TRBD2 as D (6 bases). In DNA, the CDR3 is TGTGCCAGCAGCTTAGGAGGGCAATCCAATGAGCAGTTCTTC. This gives the protein CASSLGGQSNEQFF.